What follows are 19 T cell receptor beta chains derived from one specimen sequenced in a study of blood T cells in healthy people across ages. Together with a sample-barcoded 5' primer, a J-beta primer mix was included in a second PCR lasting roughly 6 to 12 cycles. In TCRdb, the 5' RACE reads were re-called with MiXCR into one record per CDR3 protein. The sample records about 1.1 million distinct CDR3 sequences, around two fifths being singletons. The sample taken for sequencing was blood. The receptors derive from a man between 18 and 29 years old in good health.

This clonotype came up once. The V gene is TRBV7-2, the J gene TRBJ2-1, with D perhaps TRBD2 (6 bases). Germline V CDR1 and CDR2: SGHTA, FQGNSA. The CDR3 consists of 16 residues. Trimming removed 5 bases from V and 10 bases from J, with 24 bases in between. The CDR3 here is CASSPRGTEGRWEQFF. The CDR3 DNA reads TGTGCCAGCAGCCCGCGCGGGACCGAAGGACGATGGGAGCAGTTCTTC.

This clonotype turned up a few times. CDR3 loop: CAAGGQTNYGYTF. The DNA of the CDR3 is TGTGCCGCCGGGGGACAGACTAACTATGGCTACACCTTC. The chain joins TRBV10-3 to TRBJ1-2; the match to TRBD1 covers 7 bases. The trim removed 11 bases at V and 0 bases at J, leaving 6 bases unmatched. The CDR3 totals 13 residues. Germline loops: CDR1 ENHRY, CDR2 SYGVKD.

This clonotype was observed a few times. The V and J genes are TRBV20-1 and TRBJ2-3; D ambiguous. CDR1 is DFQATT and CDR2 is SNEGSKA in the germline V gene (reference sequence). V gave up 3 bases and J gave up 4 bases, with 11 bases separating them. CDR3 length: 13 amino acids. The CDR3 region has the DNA TGCAGTGCTAGTCTGGCAGGAGCAGATACGCAGTATTTT. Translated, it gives CSASLAGADTQYF.

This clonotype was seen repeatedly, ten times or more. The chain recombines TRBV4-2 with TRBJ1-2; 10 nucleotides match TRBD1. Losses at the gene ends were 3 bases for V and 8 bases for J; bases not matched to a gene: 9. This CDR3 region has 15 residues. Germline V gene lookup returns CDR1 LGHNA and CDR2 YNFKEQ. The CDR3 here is CASSQRGQGDGGYTF. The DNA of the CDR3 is TGTGCCAGCAGCCAGAGAGGACAGGGGGATGGAGGCTACACCTTC.

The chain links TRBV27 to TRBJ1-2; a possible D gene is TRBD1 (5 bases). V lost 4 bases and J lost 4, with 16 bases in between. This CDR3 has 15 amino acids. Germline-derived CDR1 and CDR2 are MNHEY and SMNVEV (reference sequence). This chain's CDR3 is CASSSLGTVGYGYTF. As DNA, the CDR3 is TGTGCCAGCAGTTCCCTGGGGACGGTGGGCTATGGCTACACCTTC.

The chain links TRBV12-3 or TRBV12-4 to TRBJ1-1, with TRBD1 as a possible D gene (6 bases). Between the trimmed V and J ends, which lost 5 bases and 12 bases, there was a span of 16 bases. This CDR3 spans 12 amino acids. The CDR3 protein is CASSPGRGGSFF. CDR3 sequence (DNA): TGTGCCAGCAGTCCAGGGAGGGGGGGGTCTTTCTTT.

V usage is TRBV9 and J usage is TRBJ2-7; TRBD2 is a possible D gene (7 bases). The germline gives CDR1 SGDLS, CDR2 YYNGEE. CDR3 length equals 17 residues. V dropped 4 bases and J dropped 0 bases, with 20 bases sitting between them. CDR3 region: CASSPNSGRGLSYEQYF. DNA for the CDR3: TGTGCCAGCAGCCCGAACAGCGGGCGGGGGCTCTCCTACGAGCAGTACTTC.

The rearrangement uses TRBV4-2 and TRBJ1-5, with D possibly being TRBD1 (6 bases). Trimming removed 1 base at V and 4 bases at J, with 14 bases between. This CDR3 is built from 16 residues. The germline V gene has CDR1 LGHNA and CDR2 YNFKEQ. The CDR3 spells CASSQAQTGENQPQHF. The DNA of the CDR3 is TGTGCCAGCAGCCAAGCACAGACAGGAGAAAATCAGCCCCAGCATTTT.

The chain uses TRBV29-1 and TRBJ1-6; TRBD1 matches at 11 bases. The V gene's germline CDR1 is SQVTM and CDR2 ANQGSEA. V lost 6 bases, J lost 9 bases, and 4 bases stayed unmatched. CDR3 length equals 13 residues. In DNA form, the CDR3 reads TGCAGCGTGGGGACAGGGGGAGGTTCACCCCTCCACTTT. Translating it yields CSVGTGGGSPLHF.

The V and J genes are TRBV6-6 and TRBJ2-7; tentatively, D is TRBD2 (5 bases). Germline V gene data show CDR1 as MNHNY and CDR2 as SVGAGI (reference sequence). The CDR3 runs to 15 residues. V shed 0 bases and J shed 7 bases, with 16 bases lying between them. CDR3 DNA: TGTGCCAGCAGTTACTCCGGTCGCCCTTCGGGAGAGCAGTACTTC. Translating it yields CASSYSGRPSGEQYF.

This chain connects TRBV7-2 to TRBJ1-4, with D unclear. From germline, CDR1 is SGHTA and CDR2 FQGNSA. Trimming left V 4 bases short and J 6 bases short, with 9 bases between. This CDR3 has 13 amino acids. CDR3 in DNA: TGTGCCAGCAGCTCAGAAGCTGATGAAAAACTGTTTTTT. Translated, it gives CASSSEADEKLFF.

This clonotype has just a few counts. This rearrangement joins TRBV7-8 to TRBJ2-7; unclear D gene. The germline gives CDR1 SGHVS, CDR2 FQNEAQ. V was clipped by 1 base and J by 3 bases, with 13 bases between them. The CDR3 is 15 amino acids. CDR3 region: CASSLGISLFYEQYF. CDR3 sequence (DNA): TGTGCCAGCAGCTTAGGGATCTCACTTTTCTACGAGCAGTACTTC.

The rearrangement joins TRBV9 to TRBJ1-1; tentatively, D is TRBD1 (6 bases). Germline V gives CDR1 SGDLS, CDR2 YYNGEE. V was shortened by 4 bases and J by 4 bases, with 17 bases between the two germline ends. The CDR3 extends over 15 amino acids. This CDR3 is CASSPDLGGPTEAFF. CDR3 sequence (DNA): TGTGCCAGCAGCCCCGACCTAGGGGGGCCCACTGAAGCTTTCTTT. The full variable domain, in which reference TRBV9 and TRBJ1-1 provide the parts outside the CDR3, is DSGVTQTPKHLITATGQRVTLRCSPRSGDLSVYWYQQSLDQGLQFLIQYYNGEERAKGNILERFSAQQFPDLHSELNLSSLELGDSALYFCASSPDLGGPTEAFFGQGTRLTVV.

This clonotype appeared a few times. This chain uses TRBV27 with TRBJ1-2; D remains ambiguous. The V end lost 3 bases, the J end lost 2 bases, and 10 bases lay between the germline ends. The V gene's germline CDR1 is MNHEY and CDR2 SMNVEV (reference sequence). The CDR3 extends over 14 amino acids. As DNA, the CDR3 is TGTGCCAGCAGTTTTCAGAGTAGCAACTATGGCTACACCTTC. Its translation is CASSFQSSNYGYTF.

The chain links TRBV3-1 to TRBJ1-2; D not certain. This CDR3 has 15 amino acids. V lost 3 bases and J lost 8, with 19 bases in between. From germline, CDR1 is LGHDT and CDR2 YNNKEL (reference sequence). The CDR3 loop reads CASSQYNLIGMGYTF. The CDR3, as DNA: TGTGCCAGCAGCCAGTATAATCTGATAGGTATGGGCTACACCTTC.

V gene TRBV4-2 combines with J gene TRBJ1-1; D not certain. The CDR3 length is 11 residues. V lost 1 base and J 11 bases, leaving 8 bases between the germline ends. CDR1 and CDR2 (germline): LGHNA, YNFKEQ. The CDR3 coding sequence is TGTGCCAGCAGCCAAGCAGGATCTGCTTTCTTT. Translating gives CASSQAGSAFF.

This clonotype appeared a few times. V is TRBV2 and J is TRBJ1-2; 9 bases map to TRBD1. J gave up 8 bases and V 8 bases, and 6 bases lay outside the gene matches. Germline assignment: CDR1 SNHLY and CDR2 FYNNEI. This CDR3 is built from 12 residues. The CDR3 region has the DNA TGTGCCAGCGGGACAGGGTCATCAGGCTACACCTTC. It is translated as CASGTGSSGYTF.

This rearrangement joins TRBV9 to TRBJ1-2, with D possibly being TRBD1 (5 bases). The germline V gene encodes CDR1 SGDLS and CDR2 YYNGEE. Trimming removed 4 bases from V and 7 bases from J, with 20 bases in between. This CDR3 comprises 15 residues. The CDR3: CASSLTPLAQGGYTF. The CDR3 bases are TGTGCCAGCAGCCTTACCCCCTTGGCTCAGGGTGGCTACACCTTC.

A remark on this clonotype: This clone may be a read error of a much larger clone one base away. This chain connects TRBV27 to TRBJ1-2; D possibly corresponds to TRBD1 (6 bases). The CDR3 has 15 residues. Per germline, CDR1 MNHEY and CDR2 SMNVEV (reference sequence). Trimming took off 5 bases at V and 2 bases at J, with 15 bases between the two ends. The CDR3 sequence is CASSPNTTGNYGYTF. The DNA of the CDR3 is TGTGCCAGCAGTCCTAACACGACAGGAAACTATGGCTACACCTTC.